What follows describes a single T cell receptor beta chain. Its antigen remains unknown. The sample comes from a study of vaccination effects on CD4 cells after COVID-19. Profiling relied on immunoSEQ multiplex PCR, and the TCRdb table lists in-frame clones only, not all of them. The data show tens of thousands of clones, approximately 61% seen once. Using viral peptide pools, the ViraFEST assay grew out antigen-specific CD4+ T cells prior to sequencing. Upon completion of around eleven days in culture, CD4+ T cells were isolated. The CDR3 sequence is 13 residues long. Trimming cost V 4 bases and J 7 bases; bases outside gene matches: 6. Germline lookup yields CDR1 GTSNPN and CDR2 SVGIG (reference sequence).

This TCR was recovered from a human donor who received a COVID-19 vaccine. The material sequenced was CD4+ T cells from PBMCs cultured with HCoV-229E spike peptides, taken before COVID-19 vaccination. The chain is built from TRBV30 and TRBJ2-1, with 8 bases lining up with TRBD2. CDR3 in amino acids: CAWKRGIANEQFF. The CDR3 DNA reads TGTGCCTGGAAGCGGGGGATCGCTAATGAGCAGTTCTTC.